The 31 T cell receptor beta chains below all came from one sample that was sequenced in a study of blood T cell repertoires in COVID-19. Libraries were prepared by immunoSEQ multiplex PCR; TCRdb keeps only in-frame clonotypes and omits some of them. The top ten clones hold about 14% of a sample with around 200,000 clones, 84% of them seen once. Sequenced sample: peripheral blood. The receptors stem from a woman aged 70-85 years with COVID-19, enrolled during active disease.

V gene TRBV19 combines with J gene TRBJ1-1, with D tentatively TRBD1 (6 bases). The CDR3 consists of 13 residues. The germline V gene has CDR1 LNHDA and CDR2 SQIVND (reference sequence). V lost 1 base and J 5 bases, leaving 8 bases between the germline ends. As DNA, the CDR3 is TGTGCCAGTAGTATAGTAACAGGGACTGAAGCTTTCTTT. This translates into CASSIVTGTEAFF.

In the case of this clone: This specimen includes other DNA sequences encoding the same CDR3. This chain connects TRBV28 to TRBJ2-1; possible D gene TRBD2, 7 bases. Per the germline V gene, CDR1 is MDHEN and CDR2 is SYDVKM. The CDR3 totals 14 residues. V was clipped by 8 bases and J by 6 bases, with 17 bases between them. Written as DNA, the CDR3 is TGTGCCAGCCGGTTGGGCGGGGGCGGCAATGAGCAGTTCTTC. Protein sequence: CASRLGGGGNEQFF.

V gene TRBV29-1 combines with J gene TRBJ2-7, with TRBD1 as a possible D gene (6 bases). V was trimmed by 1 base and J by 4 bases, leaving 14 bases between them. The CDR3 runs 14 residues. The germline gives CDR1 SQVTM, CDR2 ANQGSEA. CDR3 in DNA: TGCAGCGTTGAAGGTCTCAGGGGAAGATACGAGCAGTACTTC. This gives the protein CSVEGLRGRYEQYF.

The V call is TRBV7-6, the J call TRBJ2-3, with TRBD2 matching over 9 bases. CDR1 is SGHVS and CDR2 is FNYEAQ in the germline V gene. The CDR3 totals 16 residues. The V segment lost 5 bases and the J segment 4 bases; nucleotides outside the gene matches: 10. As DNA, the CDR3 is TGTGCCAGCAGCCTAGGGATAGCGGGAGTCGCAGATACGCAGTATTTT. Its protein is CASSLGIAGVADTQYF.

The chain employs TRBV28 and TRBJ2-5; 11 positions match TRBD1. Germline values: CDR1 MDHEN, CDR2 SYDVKM. The CDR3 sequence is 15 residues long. J was trimmed by 5 bases and V by 4 bases; bases with no gene match: 6. CDR3 bases: TGTGCCAGCAGTTCCACGGACAGGGGGCGGGAGACCCAGTACTTC. Its protein is CASSSTDRGRETQYF.

The CDR3 is CAWSLGQANTEAFF. The CDR3 coding sequence is TGTGCCTGGAGCCTTGGACAGGCGAACACTGAAGCTTTCTTT. V gene TRBV30 combines with J gene TRBJ1-1, with 7 nucleotides matching TRBD1. The V and J ends lost 3 bases and 1 base, in that order; junction bases with no gene match: 5. CDR1 and CDR2 from the germline V gene are GTSNPN and SVGIG (reference sequence). CDR3 length equals 14 residues. The full variable domain, with the rest looked up from reference TRBV30 and TRBJ1-1, is SQTIHQWPATLVQPVGSPLSLECTVEGTSNPNLYWYRQAAGRGLQLLFYSVGIGQISSEVPQNLSASRPQDRQFILSSKKLLLSDSGFYLCAWSLGQANTEAFFGQGTRLTVV.

A single count supports this clone. DNA for the CDR3: TGTGCCAGCAACCCCAGGGCCGGGGAGCTGTTTTTT. Protein: CASNPRAGELFF. The V gene is TRBV9, the J gene TRBJ2-2; possible D gene TRBD1, 5 bases. The CDR3 length is 12 residues. Germline V CDR1 and CDR2: SGDLS, YYNGEE. V was cut by 6 bases and J by 6 bases, with 9 bases left in between. The full variable domain, with the rest looked up from reference TRBV9 and TRBJ2-2, is DSGVTQTPKHLITATGQRVTLRCSPRSGDLSVYWYQQSLDQGLQFLIQYYNGEERAKGNILERFSAQQFPDLHSELNLSSLELGDSALYFCASNPRAGELFFGEGSRLTVL.

The chain has TRBV16 and TRBJ1-6, with 7 bases matching TRBD1. The CDR3 consists of 17 residues. In germline, CDR1 is KGHSY, CDR2 FQNENV. Unmatched junction bases numbered 7, after V lost 5 bases and J lost 0 bases. DNA of the CDR3: TGTGCCAGCAGCATACGACAGGGATACTCCTATAATTCACCCCTCCACTTT. Residues: CASSIRQGYSYNSPLHF.

In this sample, this clone turned up once. The gene calls are TRBV12-3 or TRBV12-4 and TRBJ1-1, with a weak D call TRBD1 (6 bases). V gave up 4 bases and J gave up 7 bases, with 13 bases separating them. The CDR3 contains 13 residues. The CDR3 bases are TGTGCCAGCAGTTCGACAGGAGCTTTTGAAGCTTTCTTT. This translates into CASSSTGAFEAFF.

The rearrangement joins TRBV5-1 to TRBJ2-1; the match to TRBD2 covers 8 bases. CDR1 SGHRS and CDR2 YFSETQ come from the germline V gene. After removal of 5 bases from V and 8 bases from J, the junction contained 15 bases not matched to a gene. This CDR3 comprises 16 residues. The CDR3 DNA reads TGCGCCAGCAGTTTTGCACTAGCGGACCCGGACTATGAGCAGTTCTTC. Translation: CASSFALADPDYEQFF.

This chain connects TRBV30 to TRBJ1-6; the D is unclear. V was pared by 4 bases and J by 7 bases, with 8 bases between. In germline, CDR1 is GTSNPN, CDR2 SVGIG (reference sequence). The length of the CDR3 is 12 residues. The CDR3 coding sequence is TGTGCCTGGACGGAGAACAATTCACCCCTCCACTTT. Residues: CAWTENNSPLHF.

The chain employs TRBV12-3 or TRBV12-4 and TRBJ1-3; D gene unclear. The CDR3 totals 11 residues. Trimming left V 6 bases short and J 5 bases short, with 5 bases between. The CDR3 bases are TGTGCCAGCAGCCCAAGAAACACCATATATTTT. Translating gives CASSPRNTIYF.

The V call is TRBV5-1, the J call TRBJ2-1; no firm D call. CDR1 SGHRS and CDR2 YFSETQ come from the germline V gene. The ends were cut back, 0 bases at V and 9 bases at J, with 10 bases in the middle. CDR3 length: 13 residues. CDR3 nucleotide sequence: TGCGCCAGCAGCTTGGTTAGTAACGGTGAGCAGTTCTTC. It yields the protein CASSLVSNGEQFF. Full variable domain (missing parts from reference TRBV5-1 and TRBJ2-1): KAGVTQTPRYLIKTRGQQVTLSCSPISGHRSVSWYQQTPGQGLQFLFEYFSETQRNKGNFPGRFSGRQFSNSRSEMNVSTLELGDSALYLCASSLVSNGEQFFGPGTRLTVL.

The chain combines TRBV5-6 with TRBJ1-2; 10 bases fit TRBD1. The CDR3 has 13 amino acids. Trimming cost V 4 bases and J 6 bases; bases outside gene matches: 3. From germline, CDR1 is SGHDT and CDR2 YYEEEE. The CDR3 region has the DNA TGTGCCAGCAGCCGGGACAGGGGAGATGGCTACACCTTC. Translation gives CASSRDRGDGYTF.

J is TRBJ2-3 and V is TRBV27; the match to TRBD2 covers 10 bases. This CDR3 has 17 amino acids. Germline V gene sequence: CDR1 MNHEY, CDR2 SMNVEV (reference sequence). V dropped 2 bases and J dropped 4; count of bases not matched to a gene: 9. CDR3 loop: CASSLLAGVRLPDTQYF. CDR3 sequence (DNA): TGTGCCAGCAGTTTACTAGCGGGAGTAAGGCTACCAGATACGCAGTATTTT.

V is TRBV15 and J is TRBJ1-1; 8 nucleotides align to TRBD1. CDR1 LNHNV and CDR2 YYDKDF come from the germline V gene (reference sequence). V lost 5 bases and J lost 0; bases outside the gene matches: 2. The CDR3 spans 14 residues. The CDR3 sequence is CATSPTGVNTEAFF. CDR3 bases: TGTGCCACCAGCCCGACAGGGGTGAACACTGAAGCTTTCTTT.

V usage is TRBV19 and J usage is TRBJ2-1; D may be TRBD1 (6 bases). Trimming removed 5 bases from V and 1 base from J, with 9 bases in between. CDR1 is LNHDA, CDR2 SQIVND, per germline (reference sequence). The CDR3 totals 14 residues. CDR3 DNA sequence: TGTGCCAGTAGTTTAACAGGGTCCTACAATGAGCAGTTCTTC. It is translated as CASSLTGSYNEQFF. The full variable domain, in which reference TRBV19 and TRBJ2-1 provide the parts outside the CDR3, is DGGITQSPKYLFRKEGQNVTLSCEQNLNHDAMYWYRQDPGQGLRLIYYSQIVNDFQKGDIAEGYSVSREKKESFPLTVTSAQKNPTAFYLCASSLTGSYNEQFFGPGTRLTVL.

The rearrangement links TRBV2 to TRBJ1-6; maybe TRBD1 (5 bases). The V gene lost 3 bases and the J gene lost 6 bases, with 9 bases spanning the gap. This CDR3 has 14 residues. The germline CDR1 and CDR2 sequences are SNHLY and FYNNEI. The CDR3 sequence: CASSDDSTNSPLHF. CDR3 DNA: TGTGCCAGCAGTGATGACAGCACTAATTCACCCCTCCACTTT.

The chain carries TRBV29-1 and TRBJ1-2; no clear D. The germline V gene has CDR1 SQVTM and CDR2 ANQGSEA. The CDR3 spans 12 residues. V was pared by 6 bases and J by 8 bases, with 16 bases between. The CDR3 is CSVPHKTGGYTF. The CDR3 nucleotides are TGCAGCGTCCCTCATAAAACGGGGGGCTACACCTTC.

In its sample, this clone was seen once. The V call is TRBV28, the J call TRBJ2-3, with 7 bases identical to TRBD2. Germline CDR1 is MDHEN and CDR2 is SYDVKM. J was trimmed by 4 bases and V by 3 bases; bases with no gene match: 7. The CDR3 has 15 amino acids. The CDR3 sequence: CASSLSGRGADTQYF. CDR3 nucleotides: TGTGCCAGCAGTTTGAGTGGGAGGGGTGCAGATACGCAGTATTTT.

For the CDR3, the DNA is TGCGCCAGCAGCCCTAACTTAGCGGGAGCGTCCTACAATGAGCAGTTCTTC. Amino acids: CASSPNLAGASYNEQFF. The rearrangement joins TRBV4-1 to TRBJ2-1, with 9 bases aligning to TRBD2. J lost 1 base, V lost 4 bases, and 8 bases had no gene match. The CDR3 runs to 17 residues. Germline V gives CDR1 MGHRA, CDR2 YSYEKL.

This clone was seen only once. V gene TRBV7-8 combines with J gene TRBJ1-2; 7 nucleotides line up with TRBD1. Losses at the gene ends were 7 bases for V and 4 bases for J; bases not matched to a gene: 15. This CDR3 has 16 residues. Germline lookup yields CDR1 SGHVS and CDR2 FQNEAQ. CDR3 coding DNA: TGTGCCAGCACTGCCGTGGGCGCGGGACAGCCCTATGGCTACACCTTC. This gives the protein CASTAVGAGQPYGYTF.

This CDR3 is CASSYRNSPLHF. As DNA, the CDR3 is TGTGCCAGCAGTTACAGGAATTCACCCCTCCACTTT. The chain joins TRBV12-3 or TRBV12-4 to TRBJ1-6, with a tentative D call TRBD1 (5 bases). The CDR3 sequence is 12 residues long. Trimming pared 4 bases from V and 7 bases from J, leaving 5 bases between.

This clone turned up a few times. The chain carries TRBV3-1 (or the pseudogene TRBV3-2) and TRBJ2-3; 7 positions agree with TRBD1. V dropped 7 bases and J dropped 0; count of bases not matched to a gene: 1. The germline gives CDR1 LGHDT, CDR2 YNNKEL (reference sequence). This CDR3 is built from 13 residues. CDR3 protein: CASTGQSTDTQYF. CDR3 DNA sequence: TGTGCCAGCACGGGACAGAGCACAGATACGCAGTATTTT.

The chain combines TRBV5-1 with TRBJ2-3; 7 nucleotides line up with TRBD2. In germline, CDR1 is SGHRS, CDR2 YFSETQ. This CDR3 has 15 residues. Trimming took 4 bases from V and 0 from J; bases not matched to a gene: 5. CDR3 sequence (DNA): TGCGCCAGCAGCGCGGGACTATCTAGCACAGATACGCAGTATTTT. Its translation is CASSAGLSSTDTQYF.

The chain uses TRBV30 and TRBJ1-1; no reliable D call. In germline, CDR1 is GTSNPN, CDR2 SVGIG (reference sequence). V was clipped by 1 base and J by 10 bases, with 13 bases between them. The CDR3 runs to 12 residues. The CDR3: CAWSGAELLAFF. DNA for the CDR3: TGTGCCTGGAGTGGAGCTGAGCTGCTAGCTTTCTTT.

This chain joins TRBV5-6 and TRBJ1-1; D is perhaps TRBD1 (6 bases). CDR1 is SGHDT and CDR2 is YYEEEE in the germline V gene. Trimming removed 3 bases from V and 2 bases from J, with 8 bases in between. The CDR3 spans 13 residues. The CDR3 DNA follows: TGTGCCAGCAGCTGGACAGCCAACACTGAAGCTTTCTTT. Translation: CASSWTANTEAFF. Together with reference TRBV5-6 and TRBJ1-1, the CDR3 gives the full variable domain: DAGVTQSPTHLIKTRGQQVTLRCSPKSGHDTVSWYQQALGQGPQFIFQYYEEEERQRGNFPDRFSGHQFPNYSSELNVNALLLGDSALYLCASSWTANTEAFFGQGTRLTVV.

V gene TRBV5-1 combines with J gene TRBJ1-6; the match to TRBD1 covers 8 bases. Trimming took 4 bases from V and 9 from J; bases not matched to a gene: 6. The CDR3 sequence is 14 residues long. Germline values: CDR1 SGHRS, CDR2 YFSETQ. CDR3 coding DNA: TGCGCCAGCAGCCCTGGGACAGGAGTTTCACCCCTCCACTTT. Translating gives CASSPGTGVSPLHF.

The chain employs TRBV2 and TRBJ2-7, with D possibly TRBD2 on 8 matching bases. The CDR3 sequence is 15 residues long. Germline V gene data show CDR1 as SNHLY and CDR2 as FYNNEI. V was pared by 8 bases and J by 0 bases, with 17 bases between. The CDR3 sequence: CASREGAADSYEQYF. DNA for the CDR3: TGTGCCAGCCGGGAGGGGGCAGCTGACTCCTACGAGCAGTACTTC.

V is TRBV3-1 (or the pseudogene TRBV3-2) and J is TRBJ1-6; D perhaps matches TRBD1 (6 bases). Germline V gives CDR1 LGHDT, CDR2 YNNKEL (reference sequence). The germline V and J ends were trimmed by 9 bases and 7 bases, with 19 bases remaining between them. This CDR3 is built from 15 residues. The CDR3 protein is CARIRPGQRNSPLHF. For the CDR3, the DNA is TGTGCCAGGATACGCCCTGGACAGAGGAATTCACCCCTCCACTTT.

The chain couples TRBV6-5 to TRBJ1-3; 8 bases align to TRBD1. The V gene end was trimmed by 6 bases and the J gene end by 4 bases; junction bases not matched to a gene: 5. The CDR3 is 14 residues long. CDR1 and CDR2 from the germline V gene are MNHEY and SVGAGI. The CDR3 region has the DNA TGTGCCAGCAGACAGACAGGGGTCGGAAACACCATATATTTT. Amino acids: CASRQTGVGNTIYF.